A selection of T cell receptor beta chains follows, all from one sample in a study of CD8 T cells in Susac syndrome. From the immunoSEQ multiplex PCR reads, TCRdb called clonotypes with MiXCR, one entry per CDR3 protein. The sample consists of roughly 140,000 distinct CDR3 sequences, 85% to 95% of them appearing once. Input material: CD4+ T cells from PBMCs. Receptors were obtained from a human donor with Susac syndrome. Both conserved end residues are part of each CDR3. Each record gives: CDR3 DNA, CDR3 protein, J gene, V gene, D gene, clone size. A D gene is named only where the DNA matches it firmly. Rows may omit the clone size; those that give it use once, few, many or a size class.

CDR3 DNA: TGCGCCAGCAGCCTAAGCGGACGTGAAGCTTTCTTT; CDR3 protein: CASSLSGREAFF; J gene: TRBJ1-1; V gene: TRBV5-1; D gene: -; clone size: -
CDR3 DNA: TGTGCCAGTAGAAGGGGTTCCAACAATCAGCCCCAGCATTTT; CDR3 protein: CASRRGSNNQPQHF; J gene: TRBJ1-5; V gene: TRBV19; D gene: -; clone size: -
CDR3 DNA: TGTGCCAGCAGCCCCCAGGAAGGGGTCGGGGCCAACGTCCTGACTTTC; CDR3 protein: CASSPQEGVGANVLTF; J gene: TRBJ2-6; V gene: TRBV7-2; D gene: -; clone size: -
CDR3 DNA: TGCGCCAGCAGCCAAGCCCCCCCGGGGAAAACTGAAGCTTTCTTT; CDR3 protein: CASSQAPPGKTEAFF; J gene: TRBJ1-1; V gene: TRBV4-1; D gene: -; clone size: -
CDR3 DNA: TGCGCCAGCAGCTTGAGCAGTGAGCAGTTCTTC; CDR3 protein: CASSLSSEQFF; J gene: TRBJ2-1; V gene: TRBV5-1; D gene: -; clone size: -
CDR3 DNA: TGTGCCACCAGTGACCCAGGACGTCCCGAGCAGTACTTC; CDR3 protein: CATSDPGRPEQYF; J gene: TRBJ2-7; V gene: TRBV24-1; D gene: -; clone size: -
CDR3 DNA: TGTGCCAGCGGCGTACACCAAGAGACCCAGTACTTC; CDR3 protein: CASGVHQETQYF; J gene: TRBJ2-5; V gene: TRBV6-6; D gene: -; clone size: -
CDR3 DNA: TGTGCCACCAGTGATGAGTACTACAATGAGCAGTTCTTC; CDR3 protein: CATSDEYYNEQFF; J gene: TRBJ2-1; V gene: TRBV24-1; D gene: -; clone size: -
CDR3 DNA: TGTGCCAGCAGCCAAGTACAGCAGGGAAGCTACGAGCAGTACTTC; CDR3 protein: CASSQVQQGSYEQYF; J gene: TRBJ2-7; V gene: TRBV3-1; D gene: -; clone size: -
CDR3 DNA: TGTGCCAGCAGCGGTGCCTCGAACACAGGTGGCTACACCTTC; CDR3 protein: CASSGASNTGGYTF; J gene: TRBJ1-2; V gene: TRBV5-4; D gene: -; clone size: -
CDR3 DNA: TGTGCCAGCAGTTACGGCGGCAGGGAAGAGACCCAGTACTTC; CDR3 protein: CASSYGGREETQYF; J gene: TRBJ2-5; V gene: TRBV6-5; D gene: -; clone size: -
CDR3 DNA: TGTGCCACCAGCAGGACAGGTACTAATGAAAAACTGTTTTTT; CDR3 protein: CATSRTGTNEKLFF; J gene: TRBJ1-4; V gene: TRBV15; D gene: -; clone size: -
CDR3 DNA: TGCAGCGTTGACTTAGGGACGCAGTATTTT; CDR3 protein: CSVDLGTQYF; J gene: TRBJ2-3; V gene: TRBV29-1; D gene: -; clone size: -
CDR3 DNA: TGCGCCAGCAGCTTGGAAGGCCAAACAACTAATGAAAAACTGTTTTTT; CDR3 protein: CASSLEGQTTNEKLFF; J gene: TRBJ1-4; V gene: TRBV5-1; D gene: -; clone size: -
CDR3 DNA: TGTGCCAGCAGCGCGACCGGGACAGCGAACACTGAAGCTTTCTTT; CDR3 protein: CASSATGTANTEAFF; J gene: TRBJ1-1; V gene: TRBV9; D gene: TRBD1; clone size: -
CDR3 DNA: TGTGCCAGCAGCTTAGCGCTGGGAACAGTTAGTACGGCTTTCTTT; CDR3 protein: CASSLALGTVSTAFF; J gene: TRBJ1-1; V gene: TRBV7-9; D gene: -; clone size: -
CDR3 DNA: TGTGCCAGCAGCTTAGATGAAGAGACCCAGTACTTC; CDR3 protein: CASSLDEETQYF; J gene: TRBJ2-5; V gene: TRBV11-3; D gene: -; clone size: -
CDR3 DNA: TGTGCCACCAGCAAAAGGAGTACTGAAGCTTTCTTT; CDR3 protein: CATSKRSTEAFF; J gene: TRBJ1-1; V gene: TRBV15; D gene: -; clone size: -
CDR3 DNA: TGTGCCAGCACCCTACCTTTGGTTGGAGAGACCCAGTACTTC; CDR3 protein: CASTLPLVGETQYF; J gene: TRBJ2-5; V gene: TRBV7-2; D gene: -; clone size: -
CDR3 DNA: TGTGCCAGCAGTTCCTCGGGACAGGGGGCCTCTGGCTACACCTTC; CDR3 protein: CASSSSGQGASGYTF; J gene: TRBJ1-2; V gene: TRBV12-3/TRBV12-4; D gene: TRBD1; clone size: -
CDR3 DNA: TGCAGTGCCGAGACAGGGGCAGCTGATCGGACCCAGTACTTC; CDR3 protein: CSAETGAADRTQYF; J gene: TRBJ2-5; V gene: TRBV20-1; D gene: TRBD1; clone size: -
CDR3 DNA: TGTGCCAGCAGCTTAGGGCCGGGGACAGGGCCCTGGGAGCAGTACTTC; CDR3 protein: CASSLGPGTGPWEQYF; J gene: TRBJ2-7; V gene: TRBV5-4; D gene: TRBD1; clone size: -
CDR3 DNA: TGCGCCAGCAGTCAGGACCTCTATGGCTACACCTTC; CDR3 protein: CASSQDLYGYTF; J gene: TRBJ1-2; V gene: TRBV5-1; D gene: -; clone size: -
CDR3 DNA: TGTGCCAGCAGTGAAGACAGCTCAGGCCATGGCTACACCTTC; CDR3 protein: CASSEDSSGHGYTF; J gene: TRBJ1-2; V gene: TRBV25-1; D gene: -; clone size: -
CDR3 DNA: TGTGCCAGCAGTTCCACCCGGGACAGGGGGCTAGGAAACACTGAAGCTTTCTTT; CDR3 protein: CASSSTRDRGLGNTEAFF; J gene: TRBJ1-1; V gene: TRBV12-3/TRBV12-4; D gene: TRBD1; clone size: -
CDR3 DNA: TGTGCCAGCAGTGAATCTGGGGGCCCAGGCGGGACGCTGAAAGGCTACACCTTC; CDR3 protein: CASSESGGPGGTLKGYTF; J gene: TRBJ1-2; V gene: TRBV25-1; D gene: -; clone size: -
CDR3 DNA: TGTGCCATCGAAAAGCGGACCGGTGGGGAGCTGTTTTTT; CDR3 protein: CAIEKRTGGELFF; J gene: TRBJ2-2; V gene: TRBV6-2/TRBV6-3; D gene: -; clone size: -
CDR3 DNA: TGCAGTGCTAGTGCCGGGACAGGGATTTCTGAAGCTTTCTTT; CDR3 protein: CSASAGTGISEAFF; J gene: TRBJ1-1; V gene: TRBV20-1; D gene: TRBD1; clone size: -
CDR3 DNA: TGCGCCAGCAGCCAGCCTGCCGGGGACGAGCAGTACTTC; CDR3 protein: CASSQPAGDEQYF; J gene: TRBJ2-7; V gene: TRBV5-1; D gene: -; clone size: -
CDR3 DNA: TGTGCCAGCAGTTTAAGAAAAGTGGAGACCCAGTACTTC; CDR3 protein: CASSLRKVETQYF; J gene: TRBJ2-5; V gene: TRBV27; D gene: -; clone size: -
CDR3 DNA: TGTGCCAGCTCCCTCTCTGGAAACACCATATATTTT; CDR3 protein: CASSLSGNTIYF; J gene: TRBJ1-3; V gene: TRBV7-9; D gene: -; clone size: few
CDR3 DNA: TGCAGCGTCCCTGGGGACAGGGGGCTTTATGGCTACACCTTC; CDR3 protein: CSVPGDRGLYGYTF; J gene: TRBJ1-2; V gene: TRBV29-1; D gene: TRBD1; clone size: -
CDR3 DNA: TGTGCCAGCAGCCTCGACAGTTTTACAGATACGCAGTATTTT; CDR3 protein: CASSLDSFTDTQYF; J gene: TRBJ2-3; V gene: TRBV12-3/TRBV12-4; D gene: -; clone size: once
CDR3 DNA: TGCGCCAGCAGCTTGACAGGGGAAGGGTCACCCCTCCACTTT; CDR3 protein: CASSLTGEGSPLHF; J gene: TRBJ1-6; V gene: TRBV5-1; D gene: TRBD1; clone size: -
CDR3 DNA: TGCAGTGCTAGACTAGTCGTGGGGTCAGCGACCCAGTACTTC; CDR3 protein: CSARLVVGSATQYF; J gene: TRBJ2-5; V gene: TRBV20-1; D gene: -; clone size: -
CDR3 DNA: TGTGCCAGCAGTCCTAGCCGGACACCTCAAGAGACCCAGTACTTC; CDR3 protein: CASSPSRTPQETQYF; J gene: TRBJ2-5; V gene: TRBV6-2/TRBV6-3; D gene: -; clone size: -
CDR3 DNA: TGTGCCAGCAGCTCTGCTAAGGAGCAGTTCTTC; CDR3 protein: CASSSAKEQFF; J gene: TRBJ2-1; V gene: TRBV11-2; D gene: -; clone size: -
CDR3 DNA: TGTGCCAGCGGCCGGGACAGGGCGTCCTACGAGCAGTACTTC; CDR3 protein: CASGRDRASYEQYF; J gene: TRBJ2-7; V gene: TRBV27; D gene: TRBD1; clone size: once
CDR3 DNA: TGTGCCAGCAGCCACGACGGGAACTATGGCTACACCTTC; CDR3 protein: CASSHDGNYGYTF; J gene: TRBJ1-2; V gene: TRBV6-1; D gene: -; clone size: -
CDR3 DNA: TGTGCCAGCAGCCAAGGTGGGGGGGCCTACGAGCAGTACTTC; CDR3 protein: CASSQGGGAYEQYF; J gene: TRBJ2-7; V gene: TRBV3-1; D gene: TRBD2; clone size: -
CDR3 DNA: TGTGCCAGCAGCTTAGTACGATTTGATACGCAGTATTTT; CDR3 protein: CASSLVRFDTQYF; J gene: TRBJ2-3; V gene: TRBV7-9; D gene: -; clone size: -
CDR3 DNA: TGCAGTGCACAGGGGCCAGATACGCAGTATTTT; CDR3 protein: CSAQGPDTQYF; J gene: TRBJ2-3; V gene: TRBV20-1; D gene: TRBD1; clone size: -
CDR3 DNA: TGCAGTGCTAGAGGTCAGACTAGGAGCTCCTACAATGAGCAGTTCTTC; CDR3 protein: CSARGQTRSSYNEQFF; J gene: TRBJ2-1; V gene: TRBV20-1; D gene: -; clone size: -
CDR3 DNA: TGCAGTGCTAGTGTAATAGCGGGGGCAAACTCCTACAATGAGCAGTTCTTC; CDR3 protein: CSASVIAGANSYNEQFF; J gene: TRBJ2-1; V gene: TRBV20-1; D gene: TRBD2; clone size: -
CDR3 DNA: TGTGCCAGCACGGATGGGCTAGCGGGGGGTCAAGAGACCCAGTACTTC; CDR3 protein: CASTDGLAGGQETQYF; J gene: TRBJ2-5; V gene: TRBV2; D gene: TRBD2; clone size: -
CDR3 DNA: TGTGCCAGCGCTTTGGAGCCGGTTGGCGGGGAGCTGTTTTTT; CDR3 protein: CASALEPVGGELFF; J gene: TRBJ2-2; V gene: TRBV11-3; D gene: -; clone size: once
CDR3 DNA: TGCAGCGTTGAGGTCTCCTTGGTAGCGGGGGTATCCTACGAGCAGTACTTC; CDR3 protein: CSVEVSLVAGVSYEQYF; J gene: TRBJ2-7; V gene: TRBV29-1; D gene: TRBD2; clone size: -
CDR3 DNA: TGTGCCAGCACCAACGGGGCCCCCGCGGGTGGCTACACCTTC; CDR3 protein: CASTNGAPAGGYTF; J gene: TRBJ1-2; V gene: TRBV6-6; D gene: -; clone size: -
CDR3 DNA: TGCAGCGTCCATTCGGCTAGCTATGGCTACACCTTC; CDR3 protein: CSVHSASYGYTF; J gene: TRBJ1-2; V gene: TRBV29-1; D gene: -; clone size: -